One and the same sample provided the 6 T cell receptor beta chains below, sequenced in a study of blood T cell repertoires in COVID-19. The assay was immunoSEQ multiplex PCR, and TCRdb's table has in-frame clones only and misses some. The data contain more than 300,000 clones, roughly 90% of them singletons. The source material was peripheral blood. Source of these receptors: a woman in her 40s with COVID-19, enrolled during active disease.

The chain joins TRBV28 to TRBJ1-2; D may be TRBD1 (6 bases). The CDR3 length is 13 residues. The germline CDR1 and CDR2 sequences are MDHEN and SYDVKM. V lost 5 bases, J lost 9 bases, and 16 bases lay in between. The CDR3 loop is CASSVTGPERYTF. DNA of the CDR3: TGTGCCAGCAGTGTAACAGGGCCCGAGCGCTACACCTTC.

This sequence joins TRBV5-1 and TRBJ2-7, with TRBD1 identical over 7 bases. This CDR3 has 15 amino acids. Looked up from germline, CDR1 is SGHRS and CDR2 is YFSETQ. The V segment lost 0 bases and the J segment 3 bases; nucleotides outside the gene matches: 6. The CDR3 sequence is CASSLGTGWGYEQYF. In nucleotides, the CDR3 is TGCGCCAGCAGCTTGGGGACAGGCTGGGGCTACGAGCAGTACTTC.

The V call is TRBV28, the J call TRBJ2-7, with TRBD1 as a possible D gene (5 bases). This CDR3 contains 14 residues. Germline values: CDR1 MDHEN, CDR2 SYDVKM. The V and J ends lost 2 bases and 7 bases respectively, with 15 bases between them. The CDR3 is CASSLMAGKGEQYF. CDR3 DNA: TGTGCCAGCAGTTTAATGGCAGGGAAAGGGGAGCAGTACTTC.

This chain uses TRBV3-1 (or the pseudogene TRBV3-2) with TRBJ1-5; possibly TRBD1 for D (6 bases). With 6 bases removed from V and 1 base from J, the gap between germline ends came to 16 bases. Germline V gives CDR1 LGHDT, CDR2 YNNKEL (reference sequence). This CDR3 is built from 16 residues. Here the CDR3 DNA reads TGTGCCAGCAGTCCAACAGGGACGGGGAGCAATCAGCCCCAGCATTTT. Protein sequence: CASSPTGTGSNQPQHF.

V and J are TRBV10-3 and TRBJ1-1, with a weak D call TRBD1 (5 bases). CDR3 length: 16 residues. Per the germline V gene, CDR1 is ENHRY and CDR2 is SYGVKD. V lost 0 bases, J lost 9 bases, and 20 bases lay in between. CDR3 bases: TGTGCCATCAGTGAGTCGGGGCAGCTAAAAAGAGGACAAGCTTTCTTT. Encoded protein: CAISESGQLKRGQAFF.

The CDR3 loop is CASSEGTKYEQYF. CDR3 coding DNA: TGTGCCAGCAGCGAAGGGACAAAATACGAGCAGTACTTC. The chain combines TRBV7-9 with TRBJ2-7, with TRBD1 as a possible D gene (6 bases). There are 13 residues in the CDR3. V was shortened by 5 bases and J by 4 bases, with 12 bases between the two germline ends. Germline CDR1 reads SEHNR; CDR2 reads FQNEAQ (reference sequence). The variable domain in full, completed from reference TRBV7-9 and TRBJ2-7, reads DTGVSQNPRHKITKRGQNVTFRCDPISEHNRLYWYRQTLGQGPEFLTYFQNEAQLEKSRLLSDRFSAERPKGSFSTLEIQRTEQGDSAMYLCASSEGTKYEQYFGPGTRLTVT.